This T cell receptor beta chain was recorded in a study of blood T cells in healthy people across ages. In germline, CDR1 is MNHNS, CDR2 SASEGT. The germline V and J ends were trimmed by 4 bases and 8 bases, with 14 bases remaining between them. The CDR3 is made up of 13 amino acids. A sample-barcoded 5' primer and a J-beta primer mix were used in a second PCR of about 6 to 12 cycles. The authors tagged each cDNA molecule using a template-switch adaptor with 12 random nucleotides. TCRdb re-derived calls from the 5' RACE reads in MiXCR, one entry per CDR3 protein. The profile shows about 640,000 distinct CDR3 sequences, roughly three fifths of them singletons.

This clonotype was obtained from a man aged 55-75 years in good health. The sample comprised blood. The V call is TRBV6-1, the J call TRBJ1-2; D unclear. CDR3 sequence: CASSVAASRGYTF. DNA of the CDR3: TGTGCCAGCAGTGTGGCGGCTTCTAGGGGCTACACCTTC.